These 3 T cell receptor beta chains came from one sample sequenced in a study of T cells in Graves' hyperthyroidism and ophthalmopathy. What was amplified from RNA transcripts were TCR beta CDR3 regions. The HTBI set primed first-round TCR CDR3 RT-PCR. Using its own MiXCR run on the multiplex PCR reads, TCRdb lists one record per CDR3 protein. The sample records 600,000 to 650,000 distinct CDR3 sequences, about a sixth being singletons. The specimen was blood. Receptors were obtained from a woman aged 25 to 45 with Graves' hyperthyroidism.

This chain connects TRBV28 to TRBJ1-2; TRBD1 might be the D (5 bases). Trimming shortened V by 6 bases and J by 4 bases, and 12 bases separated the two germline ends. CDR3 length: 13 residues. Germline CDR1 and CDR2: MDHEN and SYDVKM. The CDR3 loop is CASRFQGSYGYTF. The CDR3 DNA sequence: TGTGCCAGCAGATTTCAGGGTTCCTATGGCTACACCTTC.

In this sample, this clonotype turned up a few times. The rearrangement joins TRBV20-1 to TRBJ1-4; tentatively, D is TRBD1 (6 bases). Germline V gene data show CDR1 as DFQATT and CDR2 as SNEGSKA (reference sequence). CDR3 length equals 16 residues. Trimming removed 0 bases at V and 11 bases at J, with 22 bases between. CDR3 nucleotide sequence: TGCAGTGCTAGAGACCCATTGGAAGCGGCAGGGGATAAACTGTTTTTT. Translated: CSARDPLEAAGDKLFF.

This clonotype has ten or more counts. The J gene is TRBJ2-3, the V gene TRBV30, with 7 bases aligning to TRBD1. CDR3 length: 18 amino acids. Trimming took 5 bases from V and 1 from J; bases not matched to a gene: 18. Germline V gene data show CDR1 as GTSNPN and CDR2 as SVGIG (reference sequence). The CDR3 region has the DNA TGTGCCTGGGGAAGACAGGGATTGGTTGGAGTGGGCACAGATACGCAGTATTTT. Translating it yields CAWGRQGLVGVGTDTQYF.